The clone carrying this T cell receptor beta chain came up many times. The sample belongs to a study of neurological immune-mediated disorders. The V gene end was trimmed by 4 bases and the J gene end by 4 bases; junction bases not matched to a gene: 5. This CDR3 is 14 amino acids long. Germline lookup yields CDR1 SGHRS and CDR2 YFSETQ. TCRdb itself ran the 5' RACE reads through MiXCR, one entry per CDR3 protein. The data contain around 94,000 distinct CDR3 sequences, 3% to 4% of them seen just once; the ten biggest clones take up around 6%. The receptor comes from a woman aged 18-29 years with multiple sclerosis. V is TRBV5-1 and J is TRBJ2-1; 7 nucleotides match TRBD1. Sequencing input: PBMCs. CDR3 in amino acids: CASSQGGAYNEQFF. CDR3 bases: TGCGCCAGCAGCCAAGGGGGCGCGTACAATGAGCAGTTCTTC. Variable domain in full (rest from reference TRBV5-1 and TRBJ2-1): KAGVTQTPRYLIKTRGQQVTLSCSPISGHRSVSWYQQTPGQGLQFLFEYFSETQRNKGNFPGRFSGRQFSNSRSEMNVSTLELGDSALYLCASSQGGAYNEQFFGPGTRLTVL.